A selection of T cell receptor beta chains follows, all from one sample in a study of T cells in Graves' hyperthyroidism and ophthalmopathy. TCRdb reprocessed the multiplex PCR reads via MiXCR and lists one record per CDR3 protein. This table holds around 660,000 distinct CDR3 sequences, just under 45% found once. The source material was peripheral blood or thyroid tissue (not recorded which). All receptors derive from an adult man with Graves' disease, either hyperthyroidism or ophthalmopathy (not recorded which). Each CDR3 is given with its conserved first and last residue. The D gene is left open where the match is weak. Rows may omit the clone size; those that give it use once, few, many or a size class.

j_call	v_call	clone_size	d_call	cdr3_nt	cdr3_aa
TRBJ2-5	TRBV19	few	TRBD2	TGTGCCAGTAGTATAGGGGGACTAGCGGGAGAGCTAGAGACCCAGTACTTC	CASSIGGLAGELETQYF
TRBJ1-1	TRBV6-4	few	-	TGTGCCAGCAGTGACTCCTCGGCTTTCTTT	CASSDSSAFF
TRBJ1-5	TRBV2	many	-	TGTGCCAGCAGTATCCAGAGCAATCAGCCCCAGCATTTT	CASSIQSNQPQHF
TRBJ1-5	TRBV6-2/TRBV6-3	once	-	TGTGCCAGCAGTTACTCGGGACACTTCAAACGGCAGCCCCAGCATTTT	CASSYSGHFKRQPQHF
TRBJ2-7	TRBV9	-	-	TGTGCCAGCAGCGTAGGGGGAGTCCACGAGCAGTACTTC	CASSVGGVHEQYF
TRBJ2-7	TRBV25-1	-	-	TGTGCCAGCAGTGCTAGATTCGGACAGACCATCGGCGAGCAGTACTTC	CASSARFGQTIGEQYF
TRBJ2-7	TRBV2	-	TRBD2	TGTGCCAGCAGTGAGGGGCTAGCGGGGTACCTAACCTACGAGCAGTACTTC	CASSEGLAGYLTYEQYF
TRBJ1-4	TRBV15	-	-	TGTGCCACCAGCGGGGATGTCCCAGGGCCTAATGAAAAACTGTTTTTT	CATSGDVPGPNEKLFF
TRBJ1-2	TRBV2	-	TRBD1	TGTGCCAGCAGTTTTTCGCAGGGGGCTGGTGGCTACACCTTC	CASSFSQGAGGYTF
TRBJ2-5	TRBV20-1	few	TRBD2	TGCAGTGCTAGTGTACTAGCGGGAGTATTAAGAGAGACCCAGTACTTC	CSASVLAGVLRETQYF
TRBJ1-3	TRBV20-1	-	TRBD1	TGCAGTGCTAGGCCAGGGGGCAAAGCTGGAAACACCATATATTTT	CSARPGGKAGNTIYF
TRBJ1-2	TRBV7-2	many	-	TGTGCCAGCAGCTCCTACGTACTTGGACAGATAAACTTC	CASSSYVLGQINF
TRBJ1-6	TRBV9	-	TRBD1	TGTGCCAGCACAGGGGGCACCTATAATTCACCCCTCCACTTT	CASTGGTYNSPLHF
TRBJ2-6	TRBV24-1	many	-	TGTGCCACCAGTGACGACAATAACCCTGGGGCCAACGTCCTGACTTTC	CATSDDNNPGANVLTF
TRBJ1-1	TRBV25-1	-	TRBD1	TGTGCCAGCCACGCAACAGGGGGGGCGACCACTGAAGCTTTCTTT	CASHATGGATTEAFF
TRBJ1-1	TRBV12-3/TRBV12-4	-	TRBD1	TGTGCCAGCAGTTGGACAGGGAGGCACACTGAAGCTTTCTTT	CASSWTGRHTEAFF
TRBJ1-1	TRBV29-1	once	TRBD1	TGCAGCACAACTTGGACAGGGAACACTGAAGCTTTCTTT	CSTTWTGNTEAFF
TRBJ2-7	TRBV10-3	-	-	TGTGCCAGCAGTTACTTTCCGGGAACGGGTCTCGAGCAGTACTTC	CASSYFPGTGLEQYF
TRBJ1-5	TRBV9	many	TRBD1	TGTGCCAGCAGCGTAGGTGGGACAGGGGATCAGCCCCAGCATTTT	CASSVGGTGDQPQHF
TRBJ1-2	TRBV4-2	few	-	TGTGCCAGCAGTTCTGCCGGGAGCTATGGCTACACCTTC	CASSSAGSYGYTF